This paragraph reports one T cell receptor (beta chain). It has no known antigen specificity. Nothing much larger sits one base from this clone, and base qualities are not available. The CDR3 regions of human TCRbeta chains were analyzed by immunosequencing. Turning to the authors' computational methods: TCRs in the repertoires were matched against a reference library of SARS-CoV-2-specific TCRs that had been generated with the MIRA antigen-specificity platform. Breadth was defined as the fraction of unique TCRs that were SARS-CoV-2-associated. Depth was defined as the fraction of total T cells that were SARS-CoV-2-associated. Using the MIRA data, each spike-specific TCR was assigned both to the spike region to which the TCR was reactive and to a CD4 or CD8 class. Log10-transformed breadth and depth values were compared by one-way ANOVA with Sidak's multiple comparisons tests. TCRdb obtained this table from immuneACCESS and retained in-frame rearrangements with V and J assigned. These tables miss some clones; where compared with another copy, unresolved V genes account for less than half of the shortfall, and the remainder is unexplained. D and trimming were read from the DNA, whereas the V and J calls and clone size are those reported in that table. The sample includes about 93,000 clones, with roughly nine tenths observed a single time. The biggest ten clones account for more than 2% of the sample.

The intended sense of this specimen's time point label: about 28 days (+/-7) after the second vaccine dose. AZD1222 recipients given second doses at about 4 weeks or at about 12 weeks were pooled, since spike-specific TCR depth and breadth were not found to differ between the two schedules. Vaccinee samples were obtained from the UK trials COV001 and COV002, which included a single-blind randomized controlled phase 2/3 trial of AZD1222 (ChAdOx1 nCoV-19) in healthy adults. For TCRbeta chain sequencing, PBMC samples were collected from trial participants at day 0 and at day 28 after the second dose. The data are from a study of T cell responses to AZD1222 COVID-19 vaccine (dated by TCRdb to about 2021). Concerning the study at large: A total of 230 to 250 trial participants underwent TCR sequencing, of whom about 200 had received two doses of AZD1222 and around 25 had received two doses of the MenACWY control vaccine. Trial participants were enrolled by age into 18-55, 56-69 and 70-plus year subgroups, with approximately 150, 28 and 58 TCR-sequenced participants respectively.

What the work shows at the level of the full study, not this receptor alone: Conclusions about previously exposed vaccinees are limited because only five or six AZD1222 recipients were SARS-CoV-2 seropositive at baseline. No day 14 peak-response samples were available, so repertoires were characterized only after the peak T cell response. Spike-specific TCR breadth and depth rose significantly after two AZD1222 doses compared with day 0 and with MenACWY recipients. Reportedly, close to half of the unique spike-specific TCRs recognized epitopes lying outside the regions that are mutated in the B.1.351 and B.1.1.7 variants. Participants were mostly white British, with more females than males. The authors suggested clonal diversity may have been underestimated. In the small 56-69-year group, the increase in depth fell short of significance, most likely because of low power. The whole spike protein was spanned by vaccine-associated CD4 TCRs, and dominant responses were seen in regions 160-218 and 743-854.

This TCR derives from an adult who received the AZD1222 COVID-19 vaccine. The sequenced sample was peripheral blood, obtained 28 days after the second AZD1222 dose.

CDR3 reads: CASSHGLAGADTQYF. The bases are TGCGCCAGCAGCCACGGACTAGCGGGGGCAGATACGCAGTATTTT. Here the chain combines TRBV4-3 and TRBJ2-3, and 13 bases in between align with TRBD2. Relative to germline, V is missing 3 bases and J is missing 4 bases, with 1 base of the junction outside any gene match. The CDR3, from cysteine to phenylalanine, totals 15 residues. Only CDR3 DNA remains: 45 bases, in frame from the first base. Via the germline V gene, CDR1 is LGHNA and CDR2 YSLEER.